This entry lists 18 T cell receptor beta chains sequenced from one sample in a study of cytomegalovirus exposure and HLA in healthy donors. Primers included in the PCR were 60 Vbeta and 13 Jbeta primers. Method: immunoSEQ multiplex PCR; TCRdb's copy keeps in-frame clones and lacks some. The sample holds about 160,000 clones, 75% to 90% seen once. Source material: PBMCs. The receptors were sampled from a man aged 25 to 40 in good health and CMV-seronegative.

The chain uses TRBV27 and TRBJ2-6; no firm D call. The ends were cut back, 3 bases at V and 2 bases at J, with 5 bases in the middle. This CDR3 has 14 amino acids. Germline lookup yields CDR1 MNHEY and CDR2 SMNVEV (reference sequence). CDR3 DNA: TGTGCCAGCAGTTTTCTTGCTGGGGCCAACGTCCTGACTTTC. Residues: CASSFLAGANVLTF.

The chain uses TRBV30 and TRBJ1-3; D uncertain. The CDR3 has 11 residues. The V end lost 1 base, the J end lost 7 bases, and 5 bases lay between the germline ends. Germline-derived CDR1 and CDR2 are GTSNPN and SVGIG (reference sequence). CDR3 sequence: CAWSAGNTIYF. The CDR3 DNA sequence: TGTGCCTGGAGTGCCGGGAACACCATATATTTT.

The chain employs TRBV5-8 and TRBJ2-5; D possibly corresponds to TRBD1 (6 bases). This CDR3 contains 15 residues. Trimming pared 0 bases from V and 0 bases from J, leaving 9 bases between. The germline V gene has CDR1 SGHTS and CDR2 YDEGEE. The CDR3 reads CASSLGTADQETQYF. DNA of the CDR3: TGTGCCAGCAGCTTGGGGACAGCTGACCAAGAGACCCAGTACTTC.

This clone appeared a few times. The V call is TRBV7-9, the J call TRBJ2-3, with D maybe TRBD1 (5 bases). CDR3 length: 14 amino acids. Looked up from germline, CDR1 is SEHNR and CDR2 is FQNEAQ (reference sequence). The V end was cut by 2 bases, the J end by 1 base, with 7 bases between. The CDR3 loop reads CASSLPQGTDTQYF. The CDR3 DNA reads TGTGCCAGCAGCTTACCACAGGGCACAGATACGCAGTATTTT.

The V call is TRBV29-1, the J call TRBJ1-4; D is unclear. CDR3 length equals 11 residues. Per germline, CDR1 SQVTM and CDR2 ANQGSEA. Trimming shortened V by 3 bases and J by 8 bases, and 7 bases separated the two germline ends. DNA for the CDR3: TGCAGCGTTGAGTATCGGGAAAAACTGTTTTTT. Amino acids: CSVEYREKLFF.

The chain couples TRBV14 to TRBJ2-3; 7 nucleotides align to TRBD1. Germline CDR1 reads SGHDN; CDR2 reads FVKESK. The V gene end was trimmed by 1 base and the J gene end by 3 bases; junction bases not matched to a gene: 4. The CDR3 has 15 residues. CDR3 region: CASSQVTGVTDTQYF. CDR3 DNA sequence: TGTGCCAGCAGCCAAGTCACAGGGGTGACAGATACGCAGTATTTT.

CDR3 DNA: TGTGCCAGCAGCGTAGGAGGTGGTCGGTCAAGCTCCTACAATGAGCAGTTCTTC. Encoded protein: CASSVGGGRSSSYNEQFF. The chain carries TRBV9 and TRBJ2-1; unclear D gene. The germline CDR1 and CDR2 sequences are SGDLS and YYNGEE. V was shortened by 0 bases and J by 0 bases, with 16 bases between the two germline ends. This CDR3 is 18 amino acids long.

The rearrangement joins TRBV4-1 to TRBJ2-7, with 7 bases lining up with TRBD2. Trimming took 1 base from V and 5 from J; bases not matched to a gene: 5. Germline-derived CDR1 and CDR2 are MGHRA and YSYEKL. This CDR3 has 14 residues. The CDR3 region has the DNA TGCGCCAGCAGCCAAGGGGGGGGAGGGGACGAGCAGTACTTC. This codes for CASSQGGGGDEQYF.

The gene calls are TRBV5-1 and TRBJ1-1, with a possible D match to TRBD1 (6 bases). The CDR3 runs 15 residues. CDR1 is SGHRS, CDR2 YFSETQ, per germline. Trimming took 2 bases from V and 2 from J, leaving 13 bases between them. CDR3 protein: CASSLSGQYNTEAFF. In DNA form, the CDR3 reads TGCGCCAGCAGCTTATCTGGACAGTACAACACTGAAGCTTTCTTT.

J is TRBJ2-7 and V is TRBV6-5, with D maybe TRBD1 (6 bases). CDR3 length: 16 residues. CDR1 is MNHEY, CDR2 SVGAGI, per germline. V was shortened by 2 bases and J by 3 bases, with 17 bases between the two germline ends. The CDR3 sequence: CASSYSRGTRGYEQYF. The DNA for the CDR3 is TGTGCCAGCAGTTACAGCCGTGGGACACGGGGCTACGAGCAGTACTTC.

The CDR3 loop reads CSVERSLVPEAFF. DNA for the CDR3: TGCAGCGTTGAGAGGTCGCTCGTACCTGAAGCTTTCTTT. The chain has TRBV29-1 and TRBJ1-1, with D unresolved. V was trimmed by 3 bases and J by 6 bases, leaving 14 bases between them. The germline V gene encodes CDR1 SQVTM and CDR2 ANQGSEA. The CDR3 spans 13 residues.

The chain couples TRBV7-3 to TRBJ2-1; D is possibly TRBD1 (5 bases). Deletions cut 5 bases from V and 8 bases from J, with 16 bases between. The germline V gene encodes CDR1 SGHTA and CDR2 FQGTGA. This CDR3 contains 14 residues. The CDR3 region has the DNA TGTGCCAGCAGCCCCTGGGGCGAGTGGGATGAGCAGTTCTTC. It translates to CASSPWGEWDEQFF. The full variable domain, with the rest looked up from reference TRBV7-3 and TRBJ2-1, is GAGVSQTPSNKVTEKGKYVELRCDPISGHTALYWYRQSLGQGPEFLIYFQGTGAADDSGLPNDRFFAVRPEGSVSTLKIQRTERGDSAVYLCASSPWGEWDEQFFGPGTRLTVL.

The chain couples TRBV7-9 to TRBJ1-5; possible D gene TRBD1, 5 bases. The CDR3 is 18 amino acids. Germline V gene lookup returns CDR1 SEHNR and CDR2 FQNEAQ (reference sequence). V lost 2 bases to trimming and J lost 2 bases, with 19 bases between them. CDR3 region: CASSLRQNPLRGNQPQHF. The CDR3 nucleotides read TGTGCCAGCAGCTTACGACAGAACCCCTTACGGGGCAATCAGCCCCAGCATTTT.

This clone has only a few counts. The V call is TRBV6-1, the J call TRBJ1-5; a weak D match, TRBD1 (5 bases). Germline lookup yields CDR1 MNHNS and CDR2 SASEGT. This CDR3 has 17 residues. V lost 2 bases and J lost 4, with 18 bases in between. The CDR3 is CASSEFRGPGGNQPQHF. The CDR3 region has the DNA TGTGCCAGCAGTGAATTCCGAGGACCCGGGGGAAATCAGCCCCAGCATTTT.

This sequence joins TRBV11-2 and TRBJ1-2; tentative D call: TRBD1 (6 bases). Per the germline V gene, CDR1 is SGHAT and CDR2 is FQNNGV. The CDR3 is 15 amino acids. Between the trimmed V and J ends, which lost 6 bases and 2 bases, there was a span of 16 bases. The CDR3 DNA follows: TGTGCCAGCAGTCACTTCCGGGGGGCGAACTATGGCTACACCTTC. Its protein product is CASSHFRGANYGYTF. Filled out from reference TRBV11-2 and TRBJ1-2, the complete variable domain reads EAGVAQSPRYKIIEKRQSVAFWCNPISGHATLYWYQQILGQGPKLLIQFQNNGVVDDSQLPKDRFSAERLKGVDSTLKIQPAKLEDSAVYLCASSHFRGANYGYTFGSGTRLTVV.

The chain uses TRBV27 and TRBJ2-5, with D tentatively TRBD1 (6 bases). Germline V gene lookup returns CDR1 MNHEY and CDR2 SMNVEV (reference sequence). This CDR3 contains 13 residues. V was shortened by 3 bases and J by 2 bases, with 7 bases between the two germline ends. The CDR3: CASSFRGQETQYF. CDR3 nucleotide sequence: TGTGCCAGCAGTTTTAGGGGGCAAGAGACCCAGTACTTC.

The rearrangement uses TRBV4-2 and TRBJ2-4; no definite D call. V lost 4 bases and J lost 0, with 7 bases in between. Germline V CDR1 and CDR2: LGHNA, YNFKEQ. The CDR3 is 14 residues long. The DNA of the CDR3 is TGTGCCAGCAGCCCCAATTTAGCCAAAAACATTCAGTACTTC. This codes for CASSPNLAKNIQYF.

The chain carries TRBV27 and TRBJ2-1; 13 bases match TRBD2. Trimming took 4 bases from V and 9 from J; bases not matched to a gene: 9. Germline V gene lookup returns CDR1 MNHEY and CDR2 SMNVEV (reference sequence). The CDR3 covers 16 residues. Here the CDR3 DNA reads TGTGCCAGCAGTTCCCCTTGGACTAGCGGGAGTCCTGAGCAGTTCTTC. Translating it yields CASSSPWTSGSPEQFF.